This section outlines one T cell receptor beta chain sequence together with its context. As yet, its antigen is unknown. These data originate in a study of vaccination effects on CD4 cells after COVID-19. Germline values: CDR1 SGHTA, CDR2 FQGNSA. CDR3 length equals 14 residues. With 3 bases clipped from V and 4 bases from J, the junction kept 5 bases outside the gene matches. The repertoire was sequenced with immunoSEQ multiplex PCR; TCRdb's copy has only in-frame clones and lacks some. The table records tens of thousands of clones, around 70% of them present only once. After expansion with viral peptide pools in the ViraFEST assay, antigen-specific CD4+ T cells were sequenced. Culture proceeded for nine to eleven days, and CD4+ T cells were then isolated. SARS-CoV-2 infection was confirmed by PCR in the person between March and December 2020.

This sequence was found in a human donor who had a prior SARS-CoV-2 infection. The V gene is TRBV7-2, the J gene TRBJ2-7; 8 bases line up with TRBD2. Sequences were derived from CD4+ T cells from PBMCs cultured with HIV peptides, sampled before COVID-19 vaccination. Subset meaning: HIV-1 Nef peptide pool negative control/reference culture. The CDR3 sequence is CASSFLGGRYEQYF. CDR3 DNA: TGTGCCAGCAGCTTTTTGGGCGGGAGGTACGAGCAGTACTTC.